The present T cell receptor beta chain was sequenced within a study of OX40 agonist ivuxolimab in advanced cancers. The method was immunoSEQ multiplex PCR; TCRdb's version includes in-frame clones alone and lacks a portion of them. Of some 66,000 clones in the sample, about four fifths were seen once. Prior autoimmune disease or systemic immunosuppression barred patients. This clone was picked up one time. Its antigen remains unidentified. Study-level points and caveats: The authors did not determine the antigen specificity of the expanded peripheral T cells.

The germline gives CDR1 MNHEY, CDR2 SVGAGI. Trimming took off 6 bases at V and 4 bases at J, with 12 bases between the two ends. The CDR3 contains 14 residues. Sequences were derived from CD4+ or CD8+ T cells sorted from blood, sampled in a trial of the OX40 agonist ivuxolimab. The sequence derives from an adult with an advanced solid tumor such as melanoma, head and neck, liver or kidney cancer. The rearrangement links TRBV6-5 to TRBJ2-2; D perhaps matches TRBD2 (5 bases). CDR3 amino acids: CASRQGLFTGELFF. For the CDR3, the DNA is TGTGCCAGCAGACAAGGACTCTTCACCGGGGAGCTGTTTTTT.